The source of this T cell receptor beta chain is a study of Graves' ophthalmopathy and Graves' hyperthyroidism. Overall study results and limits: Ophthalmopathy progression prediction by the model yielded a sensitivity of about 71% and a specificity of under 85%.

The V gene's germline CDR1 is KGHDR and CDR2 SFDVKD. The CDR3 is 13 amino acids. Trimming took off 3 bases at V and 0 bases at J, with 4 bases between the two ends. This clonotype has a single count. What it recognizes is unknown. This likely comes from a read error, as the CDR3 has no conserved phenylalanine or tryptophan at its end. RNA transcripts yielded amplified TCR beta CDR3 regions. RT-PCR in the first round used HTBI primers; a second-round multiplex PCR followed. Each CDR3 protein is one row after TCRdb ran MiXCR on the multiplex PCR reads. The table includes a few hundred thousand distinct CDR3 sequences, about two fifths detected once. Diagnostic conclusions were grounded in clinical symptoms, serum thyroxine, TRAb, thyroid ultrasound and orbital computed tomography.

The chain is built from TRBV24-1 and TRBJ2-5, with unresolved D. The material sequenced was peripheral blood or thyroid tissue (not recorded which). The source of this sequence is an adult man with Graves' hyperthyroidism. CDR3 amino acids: CATSDDYQETQYS. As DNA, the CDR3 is TGTGCCACCAGTGATGACTACCAAGAGACCCAGTACTCC.